Following are 32 T cell receptor beta chains from one sample sequenced in a study of T cell clonality in common variable immunodeficiency. Study-level points and caveats: In common variable immunodeficiency, TCR beta chains reportedly carried fewer deletions and N-nucleotide insertions.

No cognate antigen is known for these TCRs. TCRdb's table, derived via immunoSEQ multiplex PCR, lists solely in-frame clones and lacks some. Sampling found about 26,000 clones, none seen once. Sequencing was carried out using peripheral blood mononuclear cells. These receptors were collected from a human donor with common variable immunodeficiency.

This clone showed up many times. The DNA ends 3 residues before the CDR3 does, and the rest of the CDR3 is filled in from the germline J gene. This chain connects TRBV7-2 to TRBJ1-1, with D possibly TRBD1 on 6 matching bases. V was shortened by 3 bases and J by 1 base, with 9 bases between the two germline ends. Germline CDR1 reads SGHTA; CDR2 reads FQGNSA. This CDR3 is built from 14 residues. Incomplete CDR3 DNA: TGTGCCAGCAGCTTGAGGACAGAGAACACTGAA. Translation gives CASSLRTENTE. The entire CDR3 reads CASSLRTENTEAFF.

Here the CDR3 reads CASRRTSGETQYF. The CDR3 DNA, read in part, is TGTGCCAGCAGGCGGACTAGCGGGGAGACC. This chain joins TRBV7-8 and TRBJ2-5; 11 bases map to TRBD2. The read ends 3 residues early relative to the CDR3; the germline J gene fills the gap. This CDR3 is built from 13 residues. V gave up 6 bases and J gave up 5 bases; unmatched junction bases: 2. Germline V gene sequence: CDR1 SGHVS, CDR2 FQNEAQ.

This clone was counted a few times. Read data end 3 residues before the CDR3 end; the end is taken from the germline J gene. The chain combines TRBV19 with TRBJ1-4, with 7 bases matching TRBD1. After removal of 5 bases from V and 3 bases from J, the junction contained 3 bases not matched to a gene. The CDR3 runs to 14 residues. Germline V gene data show CDR1 as LNHDA and CDR2 as SQIVND (reference sequence). The CDR3 is CASSWDSSNEKLFF. Incomplete CDR3 DNA: TGTGCCAGTAGTTGGGACAGTTCTAATGAAAAA.

This clone was recorded at least ten times. The read finishes 3 residues shy of the CDR3 end, and the germline J gene is used to complete it. The rearrangement uses TRBV19 and TRBJ1-2, with D tentatively TRBD1 (6 bases). CDR1 is LNHDA and CDR2 is SQIVND in the germline V gene (reference sequence). CDR3 length: 15 amino acids. The germline V and J ends were trimmed by 7 bases and 4 bases, with 19 bases remaining between them. The CDR3 bases that were read are TGTGCCAGTAAGGTTCGGACAGAAAGGAGCTATGGC. Its protein is CASKVRTERSYG. In full, the CDR3 reads CASKVRTERSYGYTF.

Comment on this clone: The read ends 3 residues shy of where the CDR3 ends; the end is completed using the germline J gene. The chain uses TRBV5-1 and TRBJ1-2; D unresolved. The CDR3 contains 12 residues. V was shortened by 0 bases and J by 5 bases, with 5 bases between the two germline ends. Per the germline V gene, CDR1 is SGHRS and CDR2 is YFSETQ. The CDR3 reads CASSLDGYGYTF. The DNA read from the CDR3 is TGCGCCAGCAGCTTGGACGGTTATGGC. The whole variable domain, filled in from reference TRBV5-1 and TRBJ1-2, reads KAGVTQTPRYLIKTRGQQVTLSCSPISGHRSVSWYQQTPGQGLQFLFEYFSETQRNKGNFPGRFSGRQFSNSRSEMNVSTLELGDSALYLCASSLDGYGYTFGSGTRLTVV.

This clone has more than one count but fewer than ten. Coverage ceases 3 residues before the CDR3 finishes, and the germline J gene fills in the end. The chain recombines TRBV7-2 with TRBJ2-1; a weak D match, TRBD2 (5 bases). The ends were cut back, 0 bases at V and 8 bases at J, with 14 bases in the middle. There are 15 residues in the CDR3. The germline CDR1 and CDR2 sequences are SGHTA and FQGNSA. The sequenced part of the CDR3 DNA is TGTGCCAGCAGCTTAGCCCCCCCCGGGGTGGATGAG. It codes for CASSLAPPGVDE. In full, the CDR3 is CASSLAPPGVDEQFF.

This clone was found many times. With the read ending 3 residues before the CDR3 end, the germline J gene is used to fill in that end. The rearrangement joins TRBV6-2 or TRBV6-3 to TRBJ1-5; the match to TRBD1 covers 8 bases. CDR1 is MNHEY and CDR2 is SVGEGT in the germline V gene. This CDR3 region has 15 residues. Losses at the gene ends were 4 bases for V and 2 bases for J; bases not matched to a gene: 4. The sequenced CDR3 bases are TGTGCCAGCAGTTTTAGGACAGGGCGCAATCAGCCC. As protein: CASSFRTGRNQP. The whole CDR3 sequence reads CASSFRTGRNQPQHF.

The sample holds many counts of this clone. Coverage ceases 3 residues before the CDR3 finishes, and the germline J gene fills in the end. V usage is TRBV18 and J usage is TRBJ1-3, with D perhaps matching TRBD1 (6 bases). The CDR3 is made up of 15 amino acids. The ends were cut back, 1 base at V and 4 bases at J, with 11 bases in the middle. Looked up from germline, CDR1 is KGHSH and CDR2 is LQKENI. CDR3 in amino acids: CASSPRGLRGNTIYF. CDR3 DNA (partial): TGTGCCAGCTCACCACGGGGGCTGAGAGGAAACACC.

This clone was seen a handful of times. The read ends 3 residues shy of where the CDR3 ends; the end is completed using the germline J gene. The V gene is TRBV19, the J gene TRBJ1-3; no firm D call. CDR1 is LNHDA and CDR2 is SQIVND in the germline V gene (reference sequence). Trimming cost V 10 bases and J 4 bases, with 8 bases left between them. There are 11 residues in the CDR3. The CDR3 DNA, read in part, is TGTGCCACCCCATCCGGAAACACC. Residues: CATPSGNT. From start to end, the CDR3 is CATPSGNTIYF.

This clone came up many times. The read ends 3 residues shy of where the CDR3 ends; the end is completed using the germline J gene. The chain links TRBV29-1 to TRBJ2-2, with TRBD2 identical over 15 bases. With V trimmed by 8 bases and J by 6 bases, 4 bases remained unmatched. This CDR3 is built from 14 residues. CDR1 is SQVTM, CDR2 ANQGSEA, per germline. CDR3 DNA (partial): TGCAGCCCCTGGACTAGCGGGGGGGCCGGGGAG. Its protein is CSPWTSGGAGE. The complete CDR3 protein is CSPWTSGGAGELFF.

Regarding this clone: The CDR3 extends 3 residues past the end of the read, so its final part is completed from the germline J gene. The V and J genes are TRBV19 and TRBJ1-6; TRBD1 aligns across 7 bases. Trimming removed 10 bases from V and 10 bases from J; junction bases left unmatched: 10. CDR3 length equals 13 residues. Germline loops: CDR1 LNHDA, CDR2 SQIVND (reference sequence). The sequenced part of the CDR3 DNA is TGTGCCACCAGGGACAGATCTGGATCACCC. It codes for CATRDRSGSP. From start to end, the CDR3 is CATRDRSGSPLHF. Complete variable domain (other parts from reference TRBV19 and TRBJ1-6): DGGITQSPKYLFRKEGQNVTLSCEQNLNHDAMYWYRQDPGQGLRLIYYSQIVNDFQKGDIAEGYSVSREKKESFPLTVTSAQKNPTAFYLCATRDRSGSPLHFGNGTRLTVT.

This clone was found many times. The CDR3 goes on 3 residues after the read ends, and that part is filled in from the germline J gene. The chain employs TRBV20-1 and TRBJ1-5; D is perhaps TRBD1 (5 bases). With 7 bases removed from V and 4 bases from J, the gap between germline ends came to 20 bases. This CDR3 is built from 15 residues. CDR1 and CDR2 (germline): DFQATT, SNEGSKA (reference sequence). The CDR3 region is CSGIRDGGGNQPQHF. The covered CDR3 bases are TGCAGTGGAATTAGGGACGGTGGGGGGAATCAGCCC.

Points on this clone: Read data end 3 residues before the CDR3 end; the end is taken from the germline J gene. V and J are TRBV10-2 and TRBJ2-1; TRBD2 agrees at 11 bases. This CDR3 spans 14 amino acids. Germline V gene data show CDR1 as WSHSY and CDR2 as SAAADI. The ends lost 4 bases at V and 8 bases at J; junction bases unmatched: 4. The chain's CDR3 is CASSVTSGGYEQFF. Incomplete CDR3 DNA: TGCGCCAGCAGTGTAACTAGCGGGGGTTATGAG.

As concerns this clone: Read sequence stops 3 residues before the CDR3 end, and the germline J gene provides the missing end. The chain joins TRBV18 to TRBJ2-7; D perhaps matches TRBD1 (5 bases). The CDR3 loop spans 13 amino acids. Germline V gene sequence: CDR1 KGHSH, CDR2 LQKENI. Incomplete CDR3 DNA: TGTTTCTGCTCACCATATGGGGCATACGAG. Its protein product is CFCSPYGAYE. The entire CDR3 is CFCSPYGAYEQYF.

At least ten counts were recorded for this clone. From the germline J gene comes the end of the CDR3, since the read stops 3 residues before it. V gene TRBV2 combines with J gene TRBJ1-1, with unresolved D. Germline assignment: CDR1 SNHLY and CDR2 FYNNEI. The CDR3 runs to 12 residues. Partial CDR3 DNA: TGTGCCAGCAGCTACTTAGCGCAGGAA. Residues: CASSYLAQE. The entire CDR3 sequence reads CASSYLAQEAFF.

This clone has at least ten counts. Read sequence stops 3 residues before the CDR3 end, and the germline J gene provides the missing end. The chain uses TRBV28 and TRBJ2-7; tentatively, D is TRBD1 (6 bases). V was shortened by 2 bases and J by 5 bases, with 13 bases between the two germline ends. Germline loops: CDR1 MDHEN, CDR2 SYDVKM. This CDR3 contains 14 residues. CDR3 bases read: TGTGCCAGCAGTTTACTACAGGGTTTAGACGAG. Amino acids: CASSLLQGLDE. The full-length CDR3 reads as CASSLLQGLDEQYF.

This clone was seen many times. The read terminates 3 residues ahead of where the CDR3 ends, so the germline J gene completes it. V usage is TRBV7-2 and J usage is TRBJ1-6; TRBD1 aligns across 7 bases. The CDR3 spans 14 residues. The germline V gene has CDR1 SGHTA and CDR2 FQGNSA. V gave up 1 base and J gave up 8 bases; unmatched junction bases: 2. This chain's CDR3 is CASSLDRGYSPLHF. CDR3 bases read: TGTGCCAGCAGCTTAGACAGGGGTTATTCACCC.

This clone was found many times. The same CDR3 arises from other DNA sequences in this sample as well. Incomplete CDR3 DNA: TGTGCCAGCTCACCGCTAAGCTCCTACAATGAG. Protein product: CASSPLSSYNE. The CDR3 in its entirety is CASSPLSSYNEQFF. The chain has TRBV18 and TRBJ2-1; no definite D call. The DNA ends 3 residues before the CDR3 does, and the rest of the CDR3 is filled in from the germline J gene. This CDR3 contains 14 residues. The V gene lost 3 bases and the J gene lost 0 bases, with 6 bases spanning the gap. Germline loops: CDR1 KGHSH, CDR2 LQKENI.

This clone was observed at least ten times. Read data end 3 residues before the CDR3 end; the end is taken from the germline J gene. The V call is TRBV7-9, the J call TRBJ2-3, with TRBD1 as a possible D gene (6 bases). CDR1 is SEHNR and CDR2 is FQNEAQ in the germline V gene (reference sequence). The CDR3 has 15 amino acids. Deletions cut 5 bases from V and 0 bases from J, with 12 bases between. CDR3 in amino acids: CASSGGAGSTDTQYF. The covered CDR3 bases are TGTGCCAGCAGCGGGGGCGCGGGTAGCACAGATACG.

This clone was counted ten times or more. The read terminates 3 residues before the CDR3 end, so the remaining end is supplied by the germline J gene. The V and J genes are TRBV18 and TRBJ2-5; TRBD1 matches at 7 bases. The CDR3 consists of 15 residues. V shed 2 bases, J shed 2 bases, and the junction held 5 bases outside the gene matches. The germline CDR1 and CDR2 sequences are KGHSH and LQKENI. The DNA read from the CDR3 is TGTGCCAGCTCACCATTTGCAGGGGGTCAAGAGACC. It specifies CASSPFAGGQET. In full, the CDR3 reads CASSPFAGGQETQYF.

In its sample, this clone was seen many times. The CDR3 end lies 3 residues beyond the end of the read and is filled in from the germline J gene. The gene calls are TRBV7-9 and TRBJ2-3; D not certain. Germline V gene sequence: CDR1 SEHNR, CDR2 FQNEAQ (reference sequence). Trimming removed 5 bases at V and 2 bases at J, with 11 bases between. The CDR3 spans 14 residues. CDR3 bases read: TGTGCCAGCAGCCGCTTCTATGACACAGATACG. It translates to CASSRFYDTDT. The entire CDR3 reads CASSRFYDTDTQYF.

There are many counts of this clone. The read terminates 3 residues ahead of where the CDR3 ends, so the germline J gene completes it. The chain links TRBV20-1 to TRBJ1-2, with 9 bases identical to TRBD1. Trimming at V came to 3 bases and at J to 1 base, leaving 15 bases not matched to a gene. This CDR3 has 18 amino acids. Germline CDR1 reads DFQATT; CDR2 reads SNEGSKA (reference sequence). CDR3 DNA, as far as it was read: TGCAGTGCTAGTGGGTGGAGCGGACAGGGGTTATTTAACTATGGC. It yields the protein CSASGWSGQGLFNYG. The full-length CDR3 reads as CSASGWSGQGLFNYGYTF.

As concerns this clone: The read falls 3 residues short of the CDR3 end, and the missing part is taken from the germline J gene. The J gene is TRBJ2-7, the V gene TRBV19; 8 nucleotides align to TRBD2. The junction had 7 bases not matched to a gene; V was cut back by 7 bases and J by 2 bases. The germline V gene has CDR1 LNHDA and CDR2 SQIVND (reference sequence). CDR3 length: 14 amino acids. CDR3 DNA (partial): TGTGCCAGTATGAATAGCGGGGAAACCTACGAG. This translates into CASMNSGETYE. Given in full, the CDR3 is CASMNSGETYEQYF.

In this sample, this clone turned up many times. The sequenced fragment ends 3 residues before the CDR3 boundary, so the rest is inferred from the germline J gene. This chain links TRBV5-6 with TRBJ2-1, with 8 bases fitting TRBD2. The germline V gene encodes CDR1 SGHDT and CDR2 YYEEEE. The CDR3 is 15 residues long. Trimming at V came to 4 bases and at J to 4 bases, leaving 7 bases not matched to a gene. The CDR3 sequence: CASSRGGDRYNEQFF. The sequenced CDR3 bases are TGTGCCAGCAGCCGGGGGGGGGATCGATACAATGAG.

This clone appeared many times. The sequenced fragment ends 3 residues before the CDR3 boundary, so the rest is inferred from the germline J gene. The rearrangement links TRBV20-1 to TRBJ2-2; D might be TRBD1 (5 bases). Germline V gives CDR1 DFQATT, CDR2 SNEGSKA (reference sequence). Trimming left V 1 base short and J 8 bases short, with 17 bases between. The CDR3 has 15 residues. The CDR3 here is CSARAGPAASGELFF. CDR3 DNA, as far as it was read: TGCAGTGCTAGAGCAGGGCCGGCCGCCTCGGGGGAG.

In this sample, this clone turned up a few times. From the germline J gene comes the end of the CDR3, since the read stops 3 residues before it. This sequence joins TRBV5-5 and TRBJ2-7; 11 positions match TRBD2. The CDR3 runs to 14 residues. CDR1 is SGHKS, CDR2 YYEKEE, per germline (reference sequence). V dropped 4 bases and J dropped 6; count of bases not matched to a gene: 6. The CDR3 region is CASSKLAGDSEQYF. The sequenced part of the CDR3 DNA is TGTGCCAGCAGCAAACTAGCGGGAGATTCCGAG.

This clone was seen repeatedly, ten times or more. The sequence runs out 3 residues before the end of the CDR3; the remainder is reconstructed from the germline J gene. The V gene is TRBV6-4, the J gene TRBJ2-5; 7 bases match TRBD2. Trimming took 0 bases from V and 5 from J; bases not matched to a gene: 0. Germline loops: CDR1 MRHNA, CDR2 SNTAGT. This CDR3 has 13 amino acids. The sequenced CDR3 bases are TGTGCCAGCAGTGACTCGGGGGGGGAGACC. This codes for CASSDSGGET. The whole CDR3 reads CASSDSGGETQYF.

Concerning this clone itself: The read is 3 residues too short to cover the CDR3 end, so that end is filled in from the germline J gene. The chain is built from TRBV20-1 and TRBJ1-2, with D possibly TRBD1 on 5 matching bases. The CDR3 spans 14 residues. CDR1 DFQATT and CDR2 SNEGSKA come from the germline V gene (reference sequence). The germline V and J ends were trimmed by 0 bases and 6 bases, with 14 bases remaining between them. The CDR3 DNA, read in part, is TGCAGTGCTAGAGATAGTTGGGGGGGGGATGGC. Translated: CSARDSWGGDG. The CDR3 as a whole reads CSARDSWGGDGYTF.

The sample holds many counts of this clone. The read stops 3 residues short of the end of the CDR3; the missing end is completed from the germline J gene. The chain carries TRBV7-2 and TRBJ2-1, with D tentatively TRBD2 (7 bases). V was pared by 1 base and J by 8 bases, with 15 bases between. There are 15 residues in the CDR3. The germline V gene has CDR1 SGHTA and CDR2 FQGNSA. The chain's CDR3 is CASSLGPGAGDEQFF. CDR3 bases read: TGTGCCAGCAGCTTAGGGCCAGGGGCGGGGGATGAG.

The sample holds many counts of this clone. Read sequence stops 3 residues before the CDR3 end, and the germline J gene provides the missing end. This chain links TRBV5-1 with TRBJ1-1; 11 bases match TRBD1. The CDR3 is 17 residues long. Per the germline V gene, CDR1 is SGHRS and CDR2 is YFSETQ. The V and J ends lost 4 bases and 3 bases, in that order; junction bases with no gene match: 11. Partial CDR3 DNA: TGCGCCAGCAGCCCGGGACAGGGGGTATTCAAGTACACTGAA. As protein: CASSPGQGVFKYTE. The CDR3, in full, reads CASSPGQGVFKYTEAFF.

There are many counts of this clone. The CDR3 protein is CASSSPGQRNQPQHF. Partial CDR3 DNA: TGTGCCAGTAGTAGTCCGGGACAGCGAAATCAGCCC. The V gene is TRBV19, the J gene TRBJ1-5; 7 bases fit TRBD1. The read ends 3 residues early relative to the CDR3; the germline J gene fills the gap. This CDR3 is built from 15 residues. V lost 4 bases and J lost 4; bases outside the gene matches: 7. From germline, CDR1 is LNHDA and CDR2 SQIVND (reference sequence).

This clone was counted ten times or more. The DNA ends 3 residues before the CDR3 does, and the rest of the CDR3 is filled in from the germline J gene. The rearrangement joins TRBV7-2 to TRBJ2-1, with unresolved D. This CDR3 has 13 residues. Germline CDR1 is SGHTA and CDR2 is FQGNSA. The V end was cut by 1 base, the J end by 8 bases, with 9 bases between. The CDR3 reads CASSLGLADEQFF. CDR3 DNA, as far as it was read: TGTGCCAGCAGCTTAGGATTAGCCGATGAG.